These T cell receptor beta chains were read from a single sample in a study of patients with pleural tuberculosis. TCRdb re-called the reads through MiXCR, storing one row per CDR3 protein. The table has under 65,000 distinct CDR3 sequences, about 7.9% seen once; the top ten hold 15% to 20%. These receptors were collected from a human donor with pleural tuberculosis. Each CDR3 is given with its conserved first and last residue. A D gene is named only where the DNA matches it firmly. Some rows mark clone size as missing; the rest say once, few, many or name a class of expanded clone.

>.|TRBV19|TRBJ1-1|TRBD1
TGTGCCAGTAGTTTGACAGGGCACACTGAAGCTTTCTTT
CASSLTGHTEAFF
>many|TRBV12-3/TRBV12-4|TRBJ2-3|.
TGTGCCAGCAGTTTTCCAGCGGTTAGCACAGATACGCAGTATTTT
CASSFPAVSTDTQYF
>many|TRBV29-1|TRBJ1-1|.
TGCAGCGTTGAAAGGGAGGCGAACACTGAAGCTTTCTTT
CSVEREANTEAFF
>many|TRBV25-1|TRBJ2-1|.
TGTGCCAGCAGTGAACCCGATACCAACTACAATGAGCAGTTCTTC
CASSEPDTNYNEQFF
>many|TRBV20-1|TRBJ2-1|TRBD2
TGCAGTGCGCCTCGGACTAGCGGGGCGAATGAGCAGTTCTTC
CSAPRTSGANEQFF
>many|TRBV6-1|TRBJ2-7|.
TGTGCCAGCAGTGATAACGGGGGGCAAAACGAGCAGTACTTC
CASSDNGGQNEQYF
>many|TRBV6-2/TRBV6-3|TRBJ2-2|.
TGTGCCAGCAGTTACCTCCCTCTAGTTTTTGACACCGGGGAGCTGTTTTTT
CASSYLPLVFDTGELFF
>many|TRBV27|TRBJ2-2|.
TGTGCCAGCAGTTTTGTCGGGGGAAGCACCGGGGAGCTGTTTTTT
CASSFVGGSTGELFF
>many|TRBV20-1|TRBJ2-2|.
TGCAGTGCCAGAGCGAGCACCGGGGAGCTGTTTTTT
CSARASTGELFF
>many|TRBV11-2|TRBJ2-7|TRBD1
TGTGCCAGCAGCTCACAGAACAGGGGGCGCAGGGAGCAGTACTTC
CASSSQNRGRREQYF
>many|TRBV20-1|TRBJ1-2|.
TGCAGTGCTAGAGATCCTAATAACTATGGCTACACCTTC
CSARDPNNYGYTF
>many|TRBV18|TRBJ2-1|.
TGTGCCAGCTCACCCGAAACGAATGAGCAGTTCTTC
CASSPETNEQFF
>many|TRBV6-2/TRBV6-3|TRBJ2-1|.
TGTGCCAGCAGTTACGAACGGTGGCAGTTCTTC
CASSYERWQFF
>.|TRBV2|TRBJ2-2|.
TGTGCCAGCAGACAGACAGGATTTGGCGGGGAGCAGTTTTTT
CASRQTGFGGEQFF
>few|TRBV4-2|TRBJ2-1|.
TGTGCCAGCAGCGACAACACAGGGTACAATGAGCAGTTCTTC
CASSDNTGYNEQFF
>many|TRBV20-1|TRBJ1-5|TRBD1
TGCAGTGCTCGGACAGGGGCCATGAGCAATCAGCCCCAGCATTTT
CSARTGAMSNQPQHF
>many|TRBV3-1|TRBJ1-2|.
TGTGCCAGCAGCCAAGGACAGTACTATGGCTACACCTTC
CASSQGQYYGYTF
>many|TRBV2|TRBJ2-7|TRBD2
TGTGCCAGCAGTGTCGAGACTAGCGGCCAGCAGTACTTC
CASSVETSGQQYF
>many|TRBV28|TRBJ2-5|.
TGTGCCAGCAGTTTAGACGAACCGCCAGGGCAAGAGACCCAGTACTTC
CASSLDEPPGQETQYF
>many|TRBV2|TRBJ1-6|.
TGTGCCAGCAGCCCCTTCGGACAGCCTAATTCACCCCTCCACTTT
CASSPFGQPNSPLHF
>many|TRBV2|TRBJ1-4|TRBD1
TGTGCCAGCAGTGACAGGGGGCAACTGTTTTTT
CASSDRGQLFF
>.|TRBV6-9|TRBJ2-3|TRBD2
TGTGCCAGCAGTTATTGGTTGGGGACTAGCGGACACACAGATACGCAGTATTTT
CASSYWLGTSGHTDTQYF
>.|TRBV29-1|TRBJ1-2|.
TGCAGCGTTGATGGGGGCGATGGCTACACCTTC
CSVDGGDGYTF
>many|TRBV28|TRBJ2-7|.
TGTGCCAGCACCCTGGGGGCGGGAGTGAACGAGCAGTACTTC
CASTLGAGVNEQYF
>many|TRBV6-2/TRBV6-3|TRBJ1-1|.
TGTGCCAGCAGTTACGGTTACGACAGCACTGAAGCTTTCTTT
CASSYGYDSTEAFF
>many|TRBV2|TRBJ1-1|.
TGTGCCAGCAGTGAATTCGGGGGTAGGATGAACACTGAAGCTTTCTTT
CASSEFGGRMNTEAFF
>many|TRBV20-1|TRBJ1-3|.
TGCAGTGCTAGAGATGTAAACAGCTCTGGAAACACCATATATTTT
CSARDVNSSGNTIYF
>few|TRBV19|TRBJ2-1|TRBD2
TGTGCCAGTAGCACCCTCGGGGGGTACAATGAGCAGTTCTTC
CASSTLGGYNEQFF
>many|TRBV6-2/TRBV6-3|TRBJ2-2|.
TGTGCCAGCAGTTACTCGCCGACTATAGACACCGGGGAGCTGTTTTTT
CASSYSPTIDTGELFF
>many|TRBV29-1|TRBJ2-7|TRBD1
TGCAGCGTGGGGACAGGCGGAACCTACGAGCAGTACTTC
CSVGTGGTYEQYF
>many|TRBV11-2|TRBJ2-7|TRBD2
TGTGCCAGCAGCCTAGAAGCGGGAGATAACTACGAGCAGTACTTC
CASSLEAGDNYEQYF
>.|TRBV29-1|TRBJ1-1|.
TGCAGCGCGGGGGACAATAGGAACACTGAAGCTTTCTTT
CSAGDNRNTEAFF
>many|TRBV20-1|TRBJ1-2|.
TGCAGTGCTAGGTTGGGCAGCCTTAACTATGGCTACACCTTC
CSARLGSLNYGYTF
>.|TRBV11-1|TRBJ2-1|TRBD2
TGTGCCAGCAGCTTACCCTCTCTAGCGGGGGACAATGAGCAGTTCTTC
CASSLPSLAGDNEQFF
>many|TRBV12-3/TRBV12-4|TRBJ2-1|TRBD2
TGTGCCAGCAGTTTATCGCTAGCGGATAGCTCCTACAATGAGCAGTTCTTC
CASSLSLADSSYNEQFF
>many|TRBV18|TRBJ2-3|.
TGTGCCAGTTCCAAGGAAGATACGCAGTATTTT
CASSKEDTQYF
>many|TRBV18|TRBJ2-3|.
TGTGCCAGCTCACCCATAACTCGGGAGGATACGCAGTATTTT
CASSPITREDTQYF